These 21 T cell receptor beta chains were all obtained from the same sample, sequenced in a study of T cell changes during pregnancy in multiple sclerosis. The table came from immunoSEQ multiplex PCR; TCRdb's copy has only in-frame clones and leaves some out. The sample lists roughly 100,000 clones; 90% to 95% were seen once. The sample consisted of peripheral blood, taken after pregnancy. These receptors originate from a female donor in good health, enrolled as a control in a pregnancy study.

The rearrangement uses TRBV11-3 and TRBJ1-2; unclear D gene. There are 16 residues in the CDR3. The V and J ends lost 4 bases and 4 bases respectively, with 19 bases between them. Germline CDR1 reads SGHNT; CDR2 reads YENEEA. The CDR3 DNA reads as TGTGCCAGCAGCTCCCGCCCGCCCCGGGAGGCCTATGGCTACACCTTC. Residues: CASSSRPPREAYGYTF.

The rearrangement joins TRBV6-1 to TRBJ2-7; 8 bases align to TRBD2. There are 14 residues in the CDR3. V shed 3 bases and J 3 bases; nucleotides not matched to a gene: 4. Germline CDR1 is MNHNS and CDR2 is SASEGT. The CDR3: CASSERGDLYEQYF. In DNA, the CDR3 is TGTGCCAGCAGTGAGCGGGGGGACCTCTACGAGCAGTACTTC.

The chain uses TRBV27 and TRBJ2-7, with 8 bases that match TRBD1. The CDR3 runs to 13 residues. CDR1 MNHEY and CDR2 SMNVEV come from the germline V gene (reference sequence). The V segment lost 3 bases and the J segment 6 bases; nucleotides outside the gene matches: 4. The CDR3 reads CASSFPDRGEQYF. CDR3 DNA sequence: TGTGCCAGCAGTTTCCCCGACAGGGGCGAGCAGTACTTC.

The chain has TRBV5-6 and TRBJ2-3, with 7 bases matching TRBD2. Germline V gene lookup returns CDR1 SGHDT and CDR2 YYEEEE. With 2 bases clipped from V and 1 base from J, the junction kept 1 base outside the gene matches. The CDR3 is made up of 14 amino acids. The CDR3 reads CASSFGGGTDTQYF. The CDR3 DNA reads as TGTGCCAGCAGCTTTGGGGGGGGCACAGATACGCAGTATTTT.

For this clone: The same CDR3 also results from other DNA sequences found in this sample. The genes are TRBV5-1 and TRBJ1-1, with D possibly TRBD1 on 5 matching bases. The CDR3 is made up of 11 amino acids. V was pared by 8 bases and J by 7 bases, with 12 bases between. Germline CDR1 and CDR2: SGHRS and YFSETQ. In nucleotides, the CDR3 is TGCGCCAGTACCGACAGCTTTGAAGCTTTCTTT. Its protein is CASTDSFEAFF.

This chain connects TRBV18 to TRBJ2-2, with 12 bases matching TRBD2. The germline V gene has CDR1 KGHSH and CDR2 LQKENI. The trim removed 3 bases at V and 2 bases at J, leaving 1 base unmatched. The CDR3 loop spans 16 amino acids. CDR3 protein: CASSPGLAGNTGELFF. CDR3 in DNA: TGTGCCAGCTCACCGGGACTAGCGGGCAACACCGGGGAGCTGTTTTTT. The full variable domain, completed using reference TRBV18 and TRBJ2-2, is NAGVMQNPRHLVRRRGQEARLRCSPMKGHSHVYWYRQLPEEGLKFMVYLQKENIIDESGMPKERFSAEFPKEGPSILRIQQVVRGDSAAYFCASSPGLAGNTGELFFGEGSRLTVL.

The chain combines TRBV5-1 with TRBJ2-1; TRBD2 agrees at 10 bases. The V segment lost 2 bases and the J segment 2 bases; nucleotides outside the gene matches: 1. Germline-derived CDR1 and CDR2 are SGHRS and YFSETQ. CDR3 length: 15 residues. Here the CDR3 reads CASSFLAGAYNEQFF. Written as DNA, the CDR3 is TGCGCCAGCAGCTTCCTAGCGGGGGCCTACAATGAGCAGTTCTTC.

This chain links TRBV15 with TRBJ1-2, with 7 bases matching TRBD1. The V and J ends lost 2 bases and 0 bases, in that order; junction bases with no gene match: 12. Germline V gene sequence: CDR1 LNHNV, CDR2 YYDKDF (reference sequence). CDR3 length: 18 amino acids. CDR3 sequence (DNA): TGTGCCACCAGCAGATCTACAGGGGTCCCCTCCACTAACTATGGCTACACCTTC. It is translated as CATSRSTGVPSTNYGYTF.

This CDR3 reads CAWSVSGGTDTQYF. The CDR3 DNA is TGTGCCTGGAGTGTCAGCGGGGGGACAGATACGCAGTATTTT. The V call is TRBV30, the J call TRBJ2-3; TRBD2 agrees at 9 bases. Looked up from germline, CDR1 is GTSNPN and CDR2 is SVGIG (reference sequence). Trimming at V came to 0 bases and at J to 3 bases, leaving 1 base not matched to a gene. The CDR3 covers 14 residues.

V gene TRBV4-3 combines with J gene TRBJ2-7; 8 bases align to TRBD2. The length of the CDR3 is 14 residues. Trimming took 1 base from V and 2 from J; bases not matched to a gene: 1. The germline V gene encodes CDR1 LGHNA and CDR2 YSLEER. CDR3 nucleotides: TGCGCCAGCAGCCAAGCTAGCGGGCCCTACGAGCAGTACTTC. Translating gives CASSQASGPYEQYF.

This chain uses TRBV11-3 with TRBJ2-5, with 11 bases fitting TRBD2. In germline, CDR1 is SGHNT, CDR2 YENEEA. There are 17 residues in the CDR3. V was clipped by 5 bases and J by 2 bases; unmatched bases: 10. CDR3 DNA sequence: TGTGCCAGCAGCCAAGGGACTAGCGGTCTTCAACAAGAGACCCAGTACTTC. It encodes CASSQGTSGLQQETQYF.

The chain recombines TRBV11-3 with TRBJ1-1; 11 bases are shared with TRBD1. Losses at the gene ends were 4 bases for V and 10 bases for J; bases not matched to a gene: 5. CDR3 length equals 13 residues. Germline V gene sequence: CDR1 SGHNT, CDR2 YENEEA. CDR3 sequence reads: CASSSRTGGAAFF. CDR3 bases: TGTGCCAGCAGCTCCAGGACAGGGGGCGCAGCTTTCTTT.

The chain combines TRBV9 with TRBJ2-1, with a weak D call TRBD2 (6 bases). V dropped 0 bases and J dropped 0 bases, with 13 bases sitting between them. The V gene's germline CDR1 is SGDLS and CDR2 YYNGEE. The CDR3 extends over 17 amino acids. In DNA, the CDR3 is TGTGCCAGCAGCGTAGGAGGGGACTTTGGCTCCTACAATGAGCAGTTCTTC. This codes for CASSVGGDFGSYNEQFF.

The chain has TRBV5-4 and TRBJ1-6; the match to TRBD1 covers 9 bases. Germline CDR1 reads SGHNT; CDR2 reads YYREEE (reference sequence). The V and J ends lost 4 bases and 2 bases, in that order; junction bases with no gene match: 7. The CDR3 spans 17 residues. The CDR3 reads CASSINRGLAYNSPLHF. The CDR3 bases are TGTGCCAGCAGCATAAACAGGGGGCTGGCCTATAATTCACCCCTCCACTTT.

The chain combines TRBV6-5 with TRBJ1-6; tentatively, D is TRBD1 (5 bases). The CDR3 length is 14 residues. Trimming stripped 4 bases from V and 14 bases from J, with 18 bases between. Germline CDR1 and CDR2: MNHEY and SVGAGI. The chain's CDR3 is CASSWGSNDIALHF. DNA for the CDR3: TGTGCCAGCAGTTGGGGCTCTAATGATATAGCCCTCCACTTT.

The genes are TRBV18 and TRBJ1-2; D is unclear. Germline V CDR1 and CDR2: KGHSH, LQKENI. V was pared by 8 bases and J by 4 bases, with 14 bases between. This CDR3 spans 13 amino acids. The CDR3 protein is CASTPDRSYGYTF. CDR3 DNA sequence: TGTGCCAGCACGCCCGACCGGAGCTATGGCTACACCTTC.

The chain couples TRBV23-1 to TRBJ1-4; D uncertain. TRBV23-1 is labeled an ORF, and its function is uncertain. The length of the CDR3 is 20 residues. V was pared by 8 bases and J by 4 bases, with 32 bases between. The CDR3 bases are TGCGCCAGCGGCTGTCGCTTAAGGACTTTAATCCGCTACTATAATGAAAAACTGTTTTTT. Amino acid sequence: CASGCRLRTLIRYYNEKLFF.

This clone was seen more than once but under ten times. The J gene is TRBJ1-2, the V gene TRBV27; TRBD1 agrees at 7 bases. Germline V gives CDR1 MNHEY, CDR2 SMNVEV (reference sequence). The CDR3 is 12 residues long. Unmatched junction bases numbered 5, after V lost 6 bases and J lost 7 bases. The CDR3 protein is CASRGQAFGYTF. DNA for the CDR3: TGTGCCAGCAGAGGACAGGCTTTTGGCTACACCTTC.

J is TRBJ2-1 and V is TRBV5-1; TRBD2 aligns across 11 bases. V lost 0 bases, J lost 0 bases, and 11 bases stayed unmatched. This CDR3 spans 20 amino acids. CDR1 is SGHRS and CDR2 is YFSETQ in the germline V gene. This CDR3 is CASSLAVGLAAQSSYNEQFF. DNA for the CDR3: TGCGCCAGCAGCTTGGCCGTGGGACTAGCGGCCCAGAGCTCCTACAATGAGCAGTTCTTC.

This clone has only one observation. The CDR3 bases are TGTGCCAGCAGCCGAACAGGGGGTACAGATACGCAGTATTTT. This sequence encodes CASSRTGGTDTQYF. The J gene is TRBJ2-3, the V gene TRBV5-6; 8 positions agree with TRBD1. Trimming at V came to 4 bases and at J to 3 bases, leaving 4 bases not matched to a gene. This CDR3 has 14 residues. The germline V gene encodes CDR1 SGHDT and CDR2 YYEEEE.

This clone was counted a single time. CDR3 sequence reads: CAWTRDSVAYEQYF. The DNA for the CDR3 is TGTGCCTGGACCCGGGACAGCGTCGCCTACGAGCAGTACTTC. The chain is built from TRBV30 and TRBJ2-7; the match to TRBD1 covers 7 bases. With 4 bases clipped from V and 2 bases from J, the junction kept 8 bases outside the gene matches. In germline, CDR1 is GTSNPN, CDR2 SVGIG (reference sequence). CDR3 length: 14 amino acids.